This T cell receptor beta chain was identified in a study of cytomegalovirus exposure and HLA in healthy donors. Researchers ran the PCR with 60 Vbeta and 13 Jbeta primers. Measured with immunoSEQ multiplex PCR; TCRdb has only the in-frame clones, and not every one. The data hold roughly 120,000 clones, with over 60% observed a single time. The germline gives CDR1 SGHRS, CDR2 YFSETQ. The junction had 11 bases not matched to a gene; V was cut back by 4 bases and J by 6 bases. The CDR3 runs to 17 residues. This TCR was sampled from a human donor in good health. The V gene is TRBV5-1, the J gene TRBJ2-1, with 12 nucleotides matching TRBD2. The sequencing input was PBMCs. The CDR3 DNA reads TGCGCCAGCAGCGCCAGGCCGACTAGCGGGGGTGTCAATGAGCAGTTCTTC. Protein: CASSARPTSGGVNEQFF.